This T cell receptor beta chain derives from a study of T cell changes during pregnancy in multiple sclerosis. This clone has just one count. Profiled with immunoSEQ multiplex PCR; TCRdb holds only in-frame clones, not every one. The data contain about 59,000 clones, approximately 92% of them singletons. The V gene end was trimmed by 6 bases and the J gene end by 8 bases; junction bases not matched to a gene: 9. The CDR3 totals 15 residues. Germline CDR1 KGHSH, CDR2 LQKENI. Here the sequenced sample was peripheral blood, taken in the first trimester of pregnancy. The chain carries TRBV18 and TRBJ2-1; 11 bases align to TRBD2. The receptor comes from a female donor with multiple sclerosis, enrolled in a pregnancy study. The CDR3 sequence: CASSPPGTSGDEQFF. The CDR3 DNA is TGTGCCAGCTCGCCTCCCGGGACTAGCGGAGATGAGCAGTTCTTC. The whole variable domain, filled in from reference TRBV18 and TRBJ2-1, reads NAGVMQNPRHLVRRRGQEARLRCSPMKGHSHVYWYRQLPEEGLKFMVYLQKENIIDESGMPKERFSAEFPKEGPSILRIQQVVRGDSAAYFCASSPPGTSGDEQFFGPGTRLTVL.